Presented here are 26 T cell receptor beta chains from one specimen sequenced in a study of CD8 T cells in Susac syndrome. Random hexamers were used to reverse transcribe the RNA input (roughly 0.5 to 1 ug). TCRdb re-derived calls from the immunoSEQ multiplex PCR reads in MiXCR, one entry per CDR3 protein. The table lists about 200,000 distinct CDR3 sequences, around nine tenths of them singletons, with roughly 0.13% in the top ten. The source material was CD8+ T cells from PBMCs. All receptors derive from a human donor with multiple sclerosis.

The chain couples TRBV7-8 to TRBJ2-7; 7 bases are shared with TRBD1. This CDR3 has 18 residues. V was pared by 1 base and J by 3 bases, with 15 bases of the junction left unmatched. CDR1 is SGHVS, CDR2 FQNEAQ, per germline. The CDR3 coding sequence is TGTGCCAGCAGCTTAGTTCTTCCCGGGACAGCCAAACACTACGAGCAGTACTTC. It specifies CASSLVLPGTAKHYEQYF.

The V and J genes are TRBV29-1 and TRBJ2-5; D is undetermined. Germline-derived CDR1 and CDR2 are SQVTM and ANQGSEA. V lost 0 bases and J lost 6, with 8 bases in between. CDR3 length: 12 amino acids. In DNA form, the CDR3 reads TGCAGCGTTGAAGAGGGCCCGCAGACCCAGTACTTC. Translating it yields CSVEEGPQTQYF.

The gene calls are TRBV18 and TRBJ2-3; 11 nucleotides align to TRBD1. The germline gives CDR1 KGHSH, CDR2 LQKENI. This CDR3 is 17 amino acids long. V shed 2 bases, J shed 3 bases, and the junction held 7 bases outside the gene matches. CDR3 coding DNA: TGTGCCAGCTCACCATGGACAGGGGGCGCTGAAACAGATACGCAGTATTTT. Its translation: CASSPWTGGAETDTQYF.

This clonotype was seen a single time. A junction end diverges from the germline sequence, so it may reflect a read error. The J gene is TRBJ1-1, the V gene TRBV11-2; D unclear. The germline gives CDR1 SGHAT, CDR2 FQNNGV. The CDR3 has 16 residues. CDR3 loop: CASSPYGGGWAPEAFF. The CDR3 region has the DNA TGCGCCAGCAGCCCCTACGGTGGAGGGTGGGCCCCTGAAGCTTTCTTT.

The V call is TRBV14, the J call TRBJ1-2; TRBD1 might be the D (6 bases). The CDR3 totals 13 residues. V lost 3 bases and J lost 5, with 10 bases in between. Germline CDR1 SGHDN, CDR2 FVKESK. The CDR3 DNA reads TGTGCCAGCAGCCACGGACAGAAGTATGGCTACACCTTC. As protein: CASSHGQKYGYTF.

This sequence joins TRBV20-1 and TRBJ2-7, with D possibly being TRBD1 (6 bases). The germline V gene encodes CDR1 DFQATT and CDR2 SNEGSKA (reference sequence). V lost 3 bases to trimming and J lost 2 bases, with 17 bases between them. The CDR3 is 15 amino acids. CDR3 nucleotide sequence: TGCAGTGCTAGTTGGTGGGGACATTACACCTACGAGCAGTACTTC. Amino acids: CSASWWGHYTYEQYF.

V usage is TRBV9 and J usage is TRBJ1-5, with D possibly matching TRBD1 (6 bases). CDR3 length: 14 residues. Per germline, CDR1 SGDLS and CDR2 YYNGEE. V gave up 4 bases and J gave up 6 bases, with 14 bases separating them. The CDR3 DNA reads TGTGCCAGCAGCCAGGGGAGTCTCGGTCAGCCCCAGCATTTT. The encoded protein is CASSQGSLGQPQHF. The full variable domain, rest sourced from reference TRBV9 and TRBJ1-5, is DSGVTQTPKHLITATGQRVTLRCSPRSGDLSVYWYQQSLDQGLQFLIQYYNGEERAKGNILERFSAQQFPDLHSELNLSSLELGDSALYFCASSQGSLGQPQHFGDGTRLSIL.

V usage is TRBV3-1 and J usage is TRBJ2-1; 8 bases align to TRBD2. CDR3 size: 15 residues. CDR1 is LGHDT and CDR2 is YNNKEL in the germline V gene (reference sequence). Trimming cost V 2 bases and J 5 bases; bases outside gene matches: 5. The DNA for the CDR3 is TGTGCCAGCAGCCAAACAACGGGACTAGACAATGAGCAGTTCTTC. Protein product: CASSQTTGLDNEQFF.

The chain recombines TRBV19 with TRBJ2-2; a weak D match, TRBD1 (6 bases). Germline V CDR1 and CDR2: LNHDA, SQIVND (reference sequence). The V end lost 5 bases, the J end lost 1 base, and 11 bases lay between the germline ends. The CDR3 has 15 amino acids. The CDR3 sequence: CASSPGAGNTGELFF. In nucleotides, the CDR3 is TGTGCCAGTAGTCCAGGGGCAGGGAACACCGGGGAGCTGTTTTTT.

The CDR3 reads CASTSRVGLGGPEAFF. The CDR3 DNA is TGTGCCAGCACCTCAAGAGTGGGCTTAGGAGGGCCTGAAGCTTTCTTT. The rearrangement joins TRBV16 to TRBJ1-1; D is unresolved. The CDR3 runs to 16 residues. V shed 7 bases and J shed 6 bases, with 24 bases lying between them. From germline, CDR1 is KGHSY and CDR2 FQNENV.

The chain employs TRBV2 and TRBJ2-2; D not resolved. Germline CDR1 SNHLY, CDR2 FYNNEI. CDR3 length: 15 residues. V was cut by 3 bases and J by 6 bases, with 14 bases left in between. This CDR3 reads CASSEDGSWAGELFF. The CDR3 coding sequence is TGTGCCAGCAGTGAGGACGGGTCATGGGCCGGGGAGCTGTTTTTT.

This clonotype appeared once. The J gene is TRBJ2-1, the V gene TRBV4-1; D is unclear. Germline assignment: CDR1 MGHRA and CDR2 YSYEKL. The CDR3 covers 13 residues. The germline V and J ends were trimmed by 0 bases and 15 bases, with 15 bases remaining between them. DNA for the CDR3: TGCGCCAGCAGCCAAGATGGAGCCCCAAACCTGTTCTTC. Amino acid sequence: CASSQDGAPNLFF.

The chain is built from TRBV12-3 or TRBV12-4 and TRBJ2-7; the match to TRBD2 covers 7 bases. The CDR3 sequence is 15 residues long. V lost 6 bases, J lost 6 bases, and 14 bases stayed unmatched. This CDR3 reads CASSQTSRDGSEQYF. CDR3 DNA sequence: TGTGCCAGCAGCCAGACTAGCCGGGACGGAAGCGAGCAGTACTTC.

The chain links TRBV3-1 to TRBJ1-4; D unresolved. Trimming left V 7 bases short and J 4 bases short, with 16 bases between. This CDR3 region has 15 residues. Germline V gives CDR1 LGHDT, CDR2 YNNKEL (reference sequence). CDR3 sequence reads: CASTPSPGVNEKLFF. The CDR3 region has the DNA TGTGCCAGCACCCCCAGTCCAGGAGTTAATGAAAAACTGTTTTTT.

The CDR3 region is CASSTRPGGPGWEQGVPDTQYF. For the CDR3, the DNA is TGTGCCAGTAGTACCCGCCCGGGAGGGCCTGGGTGGGAGCAGGGAGTCCCAGATACGCAGTATTTT. This sequence joins TRBV19 and TRBJ2-3; 8 nucleotides align to TRBD2. Germline CDR1 LNHDA, CDR2 SQIVND (reference sequence). V was pared by 4 bases and J by 4 bases, with 28 bases of the junction left unmatched. The length of the CDR3 is 22 residues.

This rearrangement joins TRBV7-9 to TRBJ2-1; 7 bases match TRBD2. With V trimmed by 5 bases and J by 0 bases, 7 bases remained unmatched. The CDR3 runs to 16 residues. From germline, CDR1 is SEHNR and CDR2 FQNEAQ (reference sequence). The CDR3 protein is CASSPGGGGSYNEQFF. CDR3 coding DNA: TGTGCCAGCAGCCCGGGGGGAGGAGGCTCCTACAATGAGCAGTTCTTC.

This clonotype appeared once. The CDR3 spells CASSEGTGGSYEQYF. In nucleotides, the CDR3 is TGTGCCAGCAGTGAGGGGACAGGGGGTTCCTACGAGCAGTACTTC. The chain employs TRBV2 and TRBJ2-7; the match to TRBD1 covers 11 bases. From germline, CDR1 is SNHLY and CDR2 FYNNEI. This CDR3 is 15 amino acids long. The J segment lost 1 base and the V segment lost 3 bases, leaving 2 bases of the junction unmatched. Full variable domain (missing parts from reference TRBV2 and TRBJ2-7): EPEVTQTPSHQVTQMGQEVILRCVPISNHLYFYWYRQILGQKVEFLVSFYNNEISEKSEIFDDQFSVERPDGSNFTLKIRSTKLEDSAMYFCASSEGTGGSYEQYFGPGTRLTVT.

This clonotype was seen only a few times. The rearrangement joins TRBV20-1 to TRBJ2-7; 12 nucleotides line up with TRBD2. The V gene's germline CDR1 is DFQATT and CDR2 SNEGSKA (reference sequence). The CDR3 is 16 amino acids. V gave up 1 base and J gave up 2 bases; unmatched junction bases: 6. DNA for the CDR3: TGCAGTGCTAGAGGACTAGCGGGAGCTTTAGCCTACGAGCAGTACTTC. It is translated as CSARGLAGALAYEQYF.

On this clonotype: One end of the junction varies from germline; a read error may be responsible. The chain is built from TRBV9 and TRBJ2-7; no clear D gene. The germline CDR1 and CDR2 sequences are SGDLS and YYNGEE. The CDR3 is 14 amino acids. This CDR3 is CASSVGGRSFEQYF. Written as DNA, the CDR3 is TGTGCCAGCAGCGTAGGGGGTCGGTCCTTCGAGCAGTACTTC.

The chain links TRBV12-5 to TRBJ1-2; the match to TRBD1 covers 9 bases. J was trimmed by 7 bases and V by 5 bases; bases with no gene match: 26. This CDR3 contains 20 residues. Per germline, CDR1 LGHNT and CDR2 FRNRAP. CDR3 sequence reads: CASGPPATGGSSYSERGYTF. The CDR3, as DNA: TGTGCTAGTGGTCCCCCCGCAACAGGGGGCTCTTCCTATTCGGAGCGTGGCTACACCTTC. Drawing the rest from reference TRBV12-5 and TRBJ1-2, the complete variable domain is DARVTQTPRHKVTEMGQEVTMRCQPILGHNTVFWYRQTMMQGLELLAYFRNRAPLDDSGMPKDRFSAEMPDATLATLKIQPSEPRDSAVYFCASGPPATGGSSYSERGYTFGSGTRLTVV.

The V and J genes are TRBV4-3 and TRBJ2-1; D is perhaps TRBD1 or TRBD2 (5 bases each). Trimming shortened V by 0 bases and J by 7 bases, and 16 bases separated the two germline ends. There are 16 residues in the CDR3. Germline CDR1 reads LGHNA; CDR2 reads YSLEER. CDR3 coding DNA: TGCGCCAGCAGCCAAGAGGGGCCGGGGCCGGGGAATGAGCAGTTCTTC. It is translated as CASSQEGPGPGNEQFF.

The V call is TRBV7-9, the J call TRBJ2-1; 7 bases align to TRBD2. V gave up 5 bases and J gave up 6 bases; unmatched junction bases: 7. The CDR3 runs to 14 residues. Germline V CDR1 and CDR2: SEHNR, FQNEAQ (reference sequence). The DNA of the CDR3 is TGTGCCAGCAGCACCCGGGACTACCCCAATGAGCAGTTCTTC. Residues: CASSTRDYPNEQFF.

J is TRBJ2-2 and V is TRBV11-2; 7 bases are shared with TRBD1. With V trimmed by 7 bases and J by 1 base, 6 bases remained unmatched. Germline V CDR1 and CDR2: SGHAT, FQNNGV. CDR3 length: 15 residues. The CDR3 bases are TGTGCCAGCACCATGGGACAGTTGAACACCGGGGAGCTGTTTTTT. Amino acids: CASTMGQLNTGELFF.

The CDR3 is CASSTGLVSYNEQFF. CDR3 DNA sequence: TGCGCCAGCAGCACGGGACTAGTCTCCTACAATGAGCAGTTCTTC. This rearrangement joins TRBV5-1 to TRBJ2-1; TRBD2 matches at 8 bases. Germline lookup yields CDR1 SGHRS and CDR2 YFSETQ. This CDR3 has 15 amino acids. Trimming cost V 4 bases and J 0 bases; bases outside gene matches: 3.

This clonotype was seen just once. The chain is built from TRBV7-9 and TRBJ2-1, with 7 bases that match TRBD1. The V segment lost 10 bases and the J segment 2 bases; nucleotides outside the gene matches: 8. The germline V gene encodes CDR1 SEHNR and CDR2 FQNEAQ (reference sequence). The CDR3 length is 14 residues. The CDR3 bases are TGTGCCACCTCCGGAAGGGGGCCCTACAATGAGCAGTTCTTC. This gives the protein CATSGRGPYNEQFF.

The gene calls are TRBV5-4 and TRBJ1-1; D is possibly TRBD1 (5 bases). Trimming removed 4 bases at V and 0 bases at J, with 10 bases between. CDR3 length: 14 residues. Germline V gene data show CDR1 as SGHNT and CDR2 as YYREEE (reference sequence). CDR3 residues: CASSTTAMNTEAFF. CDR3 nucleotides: TGTGCCAGCAGCACGACAGCCATGAACACTGAAGCTTTCTTT.